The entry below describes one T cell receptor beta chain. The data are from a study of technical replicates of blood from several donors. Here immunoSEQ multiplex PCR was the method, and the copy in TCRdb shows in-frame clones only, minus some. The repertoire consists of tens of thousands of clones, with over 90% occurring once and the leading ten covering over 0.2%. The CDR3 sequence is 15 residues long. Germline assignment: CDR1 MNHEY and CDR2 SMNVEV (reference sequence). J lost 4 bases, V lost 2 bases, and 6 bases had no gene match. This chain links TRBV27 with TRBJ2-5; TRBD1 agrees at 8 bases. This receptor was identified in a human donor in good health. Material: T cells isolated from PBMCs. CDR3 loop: CASSLGQGARETQYF. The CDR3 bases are TGTGCCAGCAGTTTAGGTCAGGGGGCAAGAGAGACCCAGTACTTC.